The rows below give T cell receptor beta chains drawn from one sample of a study of beta chain features in type 1 diabetes. Profiled with immunoSEQ multiplex PCR; TCRdb holds only in-frame clones, not every one. The table has 200,000 to 250,000 clones, more than 65% seen once. Sequencing used naive CD4+ T cells from blood. These receptors originate from a man younger than 40 in good health. CDR3s include the opening cysteine and the closing phenylalanine or tryptophan. The D gene is left open where the match is weak. A clone size is listed for some rows: how often the clone was seen (once, few, many), or a class if it is expanded.

d_call	v_call	j_call	cdr3_length	clone_size	cdr3_aa	cdr3_nt
-	TRBV29-1	TRBJ1-1	14	-	CSVTPVAVNTEAFF	TGCAGCGTCACGCCTGTGGCGGTGAACACTGAAGCTTTCTTT
-	TRBV2	TRBJ2-1	11	-	CATGLHNEQFF	TGTGCCACCGGACTGCACAATGAGCAGTTCTTC
TRBD1	TRBV13	TRBJ2-3	17	few	CASSFPRDRGRGDTQYF	TGTGCCAGCAGCTTTCCCCGAGACAGGGGGCGCGGAGATACGCAGTATTTT
TRBD1	TRBV6-1	TRBJ1-2	15	-	CASSTRDRGGYGYTF	TGTGCCAGCAGTACCCGGGACAGGGGGGGCTATGGCTACACCTTC
TRBD1	TRBV7-2	TRBJ2-5	15	once	CASSFAGQGVETQYF	TGTGCCAGCAGCTTTGCGGGACAGGGTGTGGAGACCCAGTACTTC
TRBD1	TRBV7-2	TRBJ2-7	14	-	CASSSRTGSYEQYF	TGTGCCAGCAGCTCCAGGACAGGGTCCTACGAGCAGTACTTC
-	TRBV29-1	TRBJ2-3	13	few	CSVGPLFTDTQYF	TGCAGCGTTGGCCCGCTATTCACAGATACGCAGTATTTT
TRBD2	TRBV10-3	TRBJ2-1	15	few	CAISSIAGGINEQFF	TGTGCCATCAGTTCCATAGCGGGAGGGATCAATGAGCAGTTCTTC
TRBD1	TRBV7-9	TRBJ2-5	16	-	CASSPSDEGGLQTQYF	TGTGCCAGCAGCCCAAGTGATGAAGGGGGCTTACAGACCCAGTACTTC
-	TRBV7-9	TRBJ2-1	14	-	CASSLRWLYNEQFF	TGTGCCAGCAGCCTGAGATGGCTTTACAATGAGCAGTTCTTC
-	TRBV5-4	TRBJ2-3	12	once	CASSLGADTQYF	TGTGCCAGCAGCTTGGGGGCGGATACGCAGTATTTT
-	TRBV14	TRBJ2-7	15	-	CASSQVAGAGYEQYF	TGTGCCAGCAGCCAAGTCGCCGGGGCTGGCTACGAGCAGTACTTC
-	TRBV28	TRBJ2-2	12	-	CASREEYGELFF	TGTGCCAGCAGGGAGGAGTACGGGGAGCTGTTTTTT
TRBD1	TRBV9	TRBJ2-5	15	-	CASSVFGTAQETQYF	TGTGCCAGCAGCGTCTTCGGGACAGCCCAAGAGACCCAGTACTTC
-	TRBV25-1	TRBJ1-1	14	few	CASSERNVATEAFF	TGTGCCAGCAGTGAACGGAATGTTGCCACTGAAGCTTTCTTT
TRBD2	TRBV30	TRBJ2-5	15	-	CAWMRQRGSLETQYF	TGTGCCTGGATGAGACAGCGGGGGAGCCTTGAGACCCAGTACTTC
-	TRBV18	TRBJ1-6	14	-	CASSPGGAGSPLHF	TGTGCCAGCTCACCAGGGGGGGCAGGATCACCCCTCCACTTT
-	TRBV30	TRBJ2-3	13	few	CAWSLEMTDTQYF	TGTGCCTGGAGCTTAGAGATGACAGATACGCAGTATTTT
-	TRBV30	TRBJ2-7	12	-	CAWGRGGYEQYF	TGTGCCTGGGGCCGAGGGGGCTACGAGCAGTACTTC
-	TRBV7-9	TRBJ2-3	15	-	CASIPRGGASDTQYF	TGTGCCAGCATCCCCCGCGGGGGCGCGTCAGATACGCAGTATTTT
-	TRBV2	TRBJ2-4	18	few	CASSEALPELLAKNIQYF	TGTGCCAGCAGTGAAGCGCTTCCAGAGCTACTAGCCAAAAACATTCAGTACTTC
-	TRBV10-3	TRBJ2-2	13	few	CAIGAVNTGELFF	TGTGCCATCGGAGCGGTGAACACCGGGGAGCTGTTTTTT
-	TRBV2	TRBJ1-5	14	-	CASRAVNSNQPQHF	TGTGCCAGCAGGGCAGTGAATAGCAATCAGCCCCAGCATTTT
-	TRBV28	TRBJ2-3	13	-	CASSLRNPDTQYF	TGTGCCAGCAGTTTAAGGAACCCGGATACGCAGTATTTT
-	TRBV2	TRBJ1-1	14	-	CASSVEGLNTEAFF	TGTGCCAGCAGTGTGGAGGGTCTGAACACTGAAGCTTTCTTT
-	TRBV9	TRBJ2-5	15	few	CASSVAPGPRETQYF	TGTGCCAGCAGCGTAGCTCCGGGCCCCAGGGAGACCCAGTACTTC
TRBD2	TRBV7-2	TRBJ2-3	14	-	CASSTSGSTDTQYF	TGTGCCAGCAGTACTAGCGGGAGCACAGATACGCAGTATTTT
-	TRBV19	TRBJ2-2	11	-	CASSNGGELFF	TGTGCCAGTAGTAATGGAGGGGAGCTGTTTTTT
-	TRBV29-1	TRBJ2-5	14	-	CSVQGLFTMETQYF	TGCAGCGTCCAGGGACTCTTTACCATGGAGACCCAGTACTTC
-	TRBV5-1	TRBJ1-2	15	-	CASSFGDSRNYGYTF	TGCGCCAGCAGCTTCGGAGACAGTCGGAACTATGGCTACACCTTC
-	TRBV30	TRBJ2-4	11	-	CAWGVENIQYF	TGTGCCTGGGGAGTCGAGAACATTCAGTACTTC
-	TRBV29-1	TRBJ2-7	10	few	CSVEIEEQYF	TGCAGCGTTGAGATCGAGGAGCAGTACTTC
-	TRBV30	TRBJ2-7	15	few	CAWSVPVWAFYEQYF	TGTGCCTGGAGTGTACCGGTATGGGCCTTCTACGAGCAGTACTTC
-	TRBV20-1	TRBJ2-3	11	-	CSAPWTDTQYF	TGCAGTGCTCCCTGGACAGATACGCAGTATTTT
-	TRBV9	TRBJ2-1	16	-	CASSVATSRGQNEQFF	TGTGCCAGCAGCGTAGCTACTAGCCGAGGCCAAAATGAGCAGTTCTTC
-	TRBV27	TRBJ1-2	13	-	CASKGGIGYGYTF	TGTGCCAGCAAAGGGGGGATTGGATATGGCTACACCTTC
-	TRBV29-1	TRBJ2-1	14	-	CSVVWQLSYNEQFF	TGCAGCGTTGTCTGGCAGCTTTCCTACAATGAGCAGTTCTTC
TRBD2	TRBV28	TRBJ2-1	14	-	CTTRGGRGYNEQFF	TGTACTACCAGAGGCGGGAGAGGGTACAATGAGCAGTTCTTC
-	TRBV29-1	TRBJ2-4	17	-	CSVRPGTVNLAKNIQYF	TGCAGCGTTCGCCCAGGAACAGTGAATCTAGCCAAAAACATTCAGTACTTC
-	TRBV19	TRBJ1-2	12	-	CASSTWGYGYTF	TGTGCCAGTAGTACATGGGGGTATGGCTACACCTTC
-	TRBV30	TRBJ1-5	13	-	CAWREQNNQPQHF	TGTGCCTGGAGAGAGCAAAACAATCAGCCCCAGCATTTT
-	TRBV15	TRBJ2-7	15	-	CATSRERPLSYEQYF	TGTGCCACCAGCCGCGAACGACCGCTCTCCTACGAGCAGTACTTC
-	TRBV25-1	TRBJ2-3	13	-	CASSLWDTDTQYF	TGTGCCAGCAGTCTTTGGGACACAGATACGCAGTATTTT
-	TRBV9	TRBJ2-5	15	-	CASSVGGLGGETQYF	TGTGCCAGCAGCGTCGGCGGACTGGGGGGAGAGACCCAGTACTTC
TRBD2	TRBV28	TRBJ2-1	15	few	CASITGTSGVNEQFF	TGTGCCAGCATCACCGGGACTAGCGGCGTGAATGAGCAGTTCTTC
TRBD2	TRBV29-1	TRBJ2-3	14	few	CSMTSGEPTDTQYF	TGCAGCATGACTAGCGGGGAACCCACAGATACGCAGTATTTT
-	TRBV9	TRBJ2-3	15	-	CASSAKRVSTDTQYF	TGTGCCAGCAGCGCCAAGCGGGTTAGCACAGATACGCAGTATTTT
TRBD2	TRBV5-1	TRBJ2-2	15	-	CASSLASGNTGELFF	TGCGCCAGCAGCTTGGCTAGCGGGAACACCGGGGAGCTGTTTTTT
-	TRBV7-2	TRBJ1-2	11	-	CASSFGDGYTF	TGTGCCAGCAGCTTTGGGGACGGCTACACCTTC